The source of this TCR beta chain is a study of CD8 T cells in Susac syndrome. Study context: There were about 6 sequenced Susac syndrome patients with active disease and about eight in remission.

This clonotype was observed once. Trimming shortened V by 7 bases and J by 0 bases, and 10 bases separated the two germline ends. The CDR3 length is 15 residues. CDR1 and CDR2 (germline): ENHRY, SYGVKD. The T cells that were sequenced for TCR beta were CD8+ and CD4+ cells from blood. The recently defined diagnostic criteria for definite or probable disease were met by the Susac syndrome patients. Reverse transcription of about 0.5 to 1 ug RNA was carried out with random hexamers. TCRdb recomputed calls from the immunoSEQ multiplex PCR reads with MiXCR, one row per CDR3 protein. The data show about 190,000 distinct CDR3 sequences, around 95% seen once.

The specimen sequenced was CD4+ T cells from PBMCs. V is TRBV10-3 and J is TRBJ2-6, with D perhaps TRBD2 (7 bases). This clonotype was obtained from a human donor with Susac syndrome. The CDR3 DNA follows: TGTGCCATCAAGGGGGGGCCCTCTGGGGCCAACGTCCTGACTTTC. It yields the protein CAIKGGPSGANVLTF.